The 4 T cell receptor beta chains presented below share a single source sample, sequenced in a study of Ad26.COV2.S vaccination and SARS-CoV-2 variants. TCRdb keeps only in-frame clones here, not all; method: immunoSEQ multiplex PCR. Among some 500,000 clones, approximately 92% were seen once, and the ten largest hold about 2.4%. The treatment here: some 20 received Ad26.COV2.S at low or high dose, single or two shots; roughly five received placebo; per-sample allocation not given. Samples came from day 63 after the first vaccine or placebo injection. Here the sequenced sample was peripheral blood, taken in a trial of Ad26.COV2.S vaccine versus placebo. The source is a person between 18 and 65 years old who received the Ad26.COV2.S COVID-19 vaccine or a placebo.

The rearrangement uses TRBV7-6 and TRBJ2-3; D call uncertain. The CDR3 is made up of 14 amino acids. CDR1 SGHVS and CDR2 FNYEAQ come from the germline V gene. V lost 3 bases and J 5 bases, leaving 12 bases between the germline ends. This CDR3 reads CASSFLGPEDTQYF. CDR3 DNA: TGTGCCAGCAGCTTCCTAGGCCCCGAAGATACGCAGTATTTT.

CDR3: CASSSSTGSVNEQFF. As DNA, the CDR3 is TGCGCCAGCAGCTCCTCAACAGGGTCCGTGAATGAGCAGTTCTTC. V usage is TRBV5-1 and J usage is TRBJ2-1, with a tentative D call TRBD1 (6 bases). V was cut by 3 bases and J by 7 bases, with 17 bases left in between. The CDR3 is made up of 15 amino acids. CDR1 is SGHRS and CDR2 is YFSETQ in the germline V gene.

The chain couples TRBV6-5 to TRBJ2-5; 8 bases align to TRBD1. J gave up 2 bases and V 10 bases, and 6 bases lay outside the gene matches. Germline V gene data show CDR1 as MNHEY and CDR2 as SVGAGI. The CDR3 sequence is 13 residues long. The CDR3 DNA follows: TGTGCCATACGACAGGGGCGACAAGAGACCCAGTACTTC. Amino acid sequence: CAIRQGRQETQYF.

The chain uses TRBV28 and TRBJ2-5; no clear D gene. The V end lost 3 bases, the J end lost 0 bases, and 8 bases lay between the germline ends. Germline CDR1 MDHEN, CDR2 SYDVKM. The CDR3 covers 14 residues. CDR3 protein: CASSLWQNQETQYF. The CDR3 DNA is TGTGCCAGCAGTTTGTGGCAGAACCAAGAGACCCAGTACTTC.